This TCR beta chain comes out of a study of blood T cell repertoires in COVID-19. For the study at large: Some COVID-19 samples were acute and others convalescent; all came from the United States, Italy and Spain. Sample material is recorded as cDNA or gDNA derived from T cells, B-cell-depleted T cells, or PBMCs.

Under the authors' procedure: Amplification with reference gene primers provided the estimates of nucleated cell counts. The protocol was immunoSEQ multiplex PCR, while the TCRdb copy is restricted to in-frame clones and leaves out a portion. Clone size and the V and J calls come from that table; the DNA yielded D and trimming. The repertoire holds 200,000 to 300,000 clones, with 70% to 90% as singletons. Germline CDR1 MNHEY, CDR2 SVGAGI. The length of the CDR3 is 16 residues. The V end lost 2 bases, the J end lost 0 bases, and 10 bases lay between the germline ends. Source material: peripheral blood. This TCR was recovered from a man aged 50-59 years with acute or convalescent COVID-19. V usage is TRBV6-5 and J usage is TRBJ2-2, with D unclear. DNA of the CDR3: TGTGCCAGCAGTTACATCATCCAGGCGAACACCGGGGAGCTGTTTTTT. Its translation is CASSYIIQANTGELFF.